Sequencing of this T cell receptor (beta chain) was carried out in a study of early T cells in non-severe SARS-CoV-2 infection. Study details: The authors sequenced bulk RNA from unsorted whole blood, leaving chains unpaired.

The protocol attached unique molecular identifiers to individual cDNA molecules. TCRdb reprocessed the 5' RACE reads with MiXCR, giving one entry per CDR3 protein. Among around 56,000 distinct CDR3 sequences listed, under 15% were seen once. Trimming took 1 base from V and 9 from J, leaving 13 bases between them. This CDR3 has 14 residues. Broader study findings: Sequences matched to VDJdb favored anti-spike CD8 responses, while private and CD4 specificities were missed.

This clonotype has just a few counts. Its antigen is still unknown. Sequenced here: whole blood, sampled at baseline. The chain is built from TRBV12-3 or TRBV12-4 and TRBJ1-5; D not certain. This TCR derives from an adult who was a healthcare worker with PCR-confirmed SARS-CoV-2 infection or an uninfected control (not recorded which). CDR3 sequence reads: CASSLGNTDRPQHF. In DNA, the CDR3 is TGTGCCAGCAGTTTAGGTAACACGGATCGGCCCCAGCATTTT.